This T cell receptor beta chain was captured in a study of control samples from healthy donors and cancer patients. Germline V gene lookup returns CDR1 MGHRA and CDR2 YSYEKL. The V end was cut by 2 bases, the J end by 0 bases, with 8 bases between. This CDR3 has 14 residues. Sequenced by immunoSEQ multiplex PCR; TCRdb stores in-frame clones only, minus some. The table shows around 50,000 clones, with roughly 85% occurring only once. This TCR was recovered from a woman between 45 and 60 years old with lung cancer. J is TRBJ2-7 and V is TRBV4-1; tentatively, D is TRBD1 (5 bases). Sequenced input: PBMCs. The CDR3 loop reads CASSQRTFSYEQYF. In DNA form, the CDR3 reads TGCGCCAGCAGCCAAAGGACATTCTCCTACGAGCAGTACTTC.